Listed below are T cell receptor beta chains from one sample, sequenced in a study of Graves' ophthalmopathy and Graves' hyperthyroidism. TCRdb re-called the multiplex PCR reads with MiXCR, one entry per CDR3 protein. The sample contains around 40,000 distinct CDR3 sequences, about 50% of which appear only once. Sample: peripheral blood. These receptors were taken from an adult man with Graves' ophthalmopathy. The CDR3 runs from the conserved cysteine through the conserved F or W. Fields, in order: V gene, D gene, clone size, J gene, CDR3 DNA, CDR3 protein. D genes are given only for firm matches. Clone sizes are given selectively: once, few, many, or a class where the clone is expanded.

V gene: TRBV7-8
D gene: .
clone size: many
J gene: TRBJ1-1
CDR3 DNA: TGTGCCAGCAGCCCCCGGGTGGGGCAGAACACTGAAGCTTTCTTT
CDR3 protein: CASSPRVGQNTEAFF

V gene: TRBV2
D gene: .
clone size: .
J gene: TRBJ1-5
CDR3 DNA: TGTGCCAGCAGTGCGCTCTGGGAACAGCCCCAGCATTTT
CDR3 protein: CASSALWEQPQHF

V gene: TRBV29-1
D gene: TRBD1
clone size: .
J gene: TRBJ2-7
CDR3 DNA: TGCAGCGGGGGACAGGGGCACTCCTACGAGCAGTACTTC
CDR3 protein: CSGGQGHSYEQYF

V gene: TRBV9
D gene: .
clone size: .
J gene: TRBJ2-2
CDR3 DNA: TGTGCCAGCAGCATAACAGGGGAGCTGTTTTTT
CDR3 protein: CASSITGELFF

V gene: TRBV7-3
D gene: TRBD1
clone size: .
J gene: TRBJ2-7
CDR3 DNA: TGTGCCAGCAGCTTAATGACAGGGGGCGGGTACGAGCAGTACTTC
CDR3 protein: CASSLMTGGGYEQYF

V gene: TRBV5-8
D gene: .
clone size: many
J gene: TRBJ2-5
CDR3 DNA: TGTGCCAGCAGAGGACAATACCAAGAGACCCAGTACTTC
CDR3 protein: CASRGQYQETQYF

V gene: TRBV2
D gene: .
clone size: many
J gene: TRBJ1-4
CDR3 DNA: TGTGCCAGCAGTGAAGCGGAGCCGCTTGCAACTAATGAAAAACTGTTTTTT
CDR3 protein: CASSEAEPLATNEKLFF

V gene: TRBV12-5
D gene: .
clone size: many
J gene: TRBJ2-1
CDR3 DNA: TGTGCTAGTGGTTTGTTGATGGGTAGGGCCAATGAGCAGTTCTTC
CDR3 protein: CASGLLMGRANEQFF

V gene: TRBV9
D gene: .
clone size: .
J gene: TRBJ2-7
CDR3 DNA: TGTGCCAGCAGCCCAACGGAGGGCTCCTACGAGCAGTACTTC
CDR3 protein: CASSPTEGSYEQYF

V gene: TRBV28
D gene: .
clone size: many
J gene: TRBJ1-4
CDR3 DNA: TGTGCCAGCATTTCGGGGGAGCAAAAACTGTTTTTT
CDR3 protein: CASISGEQKLFF

V gene: TRBV10-3
D gene: TRBD1
clone size: .
J gene: TRBJ2-1
CDR3 DNA: TGTGCCATCAGTGCCGGACAGGGGGCTAGTAATGAGCAGTTCTTC
CDR3 protein: CAISAGQGASNEQFF

V gene: TRBV9
D gene: .
clone size: .
J gene: TRBJ1-2
CDR3 DNA: TGTGCCAGCAGCGTAGGGACGGGACGGGGAGGGTATGGCTACACCTTC
CDR3 protein: CASSVGTGRGGYGYTF

V gene: TRBV6-6
D gene: .
clone size: many
J gene: TRBJ2-7
CDR3 DNA: TGTGCCAGCAGCCCCCTCGGGGAGCGGATAAGCTCCTACGAGCAGTACTTC
CDR3 protein: CASSPLGERISSYEQYF

V gene: TRBV7-3
D gene: .
clone size: .
J gene: TRBJ1-2
CDR3 DNA: TGTGCCAGCAGCCCGTCCGGGTTCGGGGTTTGGGGCTACACCTTC
CDR3 protein: CASSPSGFGVWGYTF

V gene: TRBV19
D gene: TRBD1
clone size: medium-sized
J gene: TRBJ1-2
CDR3 DNA: TGTGCCAGTAGGAGGGGACAGGGCACCGAGAGCGCACGATATGGCTACACCTTC
CDR3 protein: CASRRGQGTESARYGYTF

V gene: TRBV29-1
D gene: .
clone size: .
J gene: TRBJ2-7
CDR3 DNA: TGCAGCGTTGAAATGGGGGCTTCCTACGAGCAGTACTTC
CDR3 protein: CSVEMGASYEQYF

V gene: TRBV5-6
D gene: .
clone size: .
J gene: TRBJ1-4
CDR3 DNA: TGTGCCAGCAGCTTTGTGGGCAGGGGTAGTGAAAAACTGTTTTTT
CDR3 protein: CASSFVGRGSEKLFF

V gene: TRBV2
D gene: .
clone size: .
J gene: TRBJ2-7
CDR3 DNA: TGTGCCAGCAGCGAGGCCAGCACTAACTACGAGCAGTACTTC
CDR3 protein: CASSEASTNYEQYF

V gene: TRBV24-1
D gene: TRBD1
clone size: many
J gene: TRBJ1-1
CDR3 DNA: TGTGCCACCAGTGACCTAACCGGACAGGGGGTCTCGAACACTGAAGCTTTCTTT
CDR3 protein: CATSDLTGQGVSNTEAFF

V gene: TRBV2
D gene: .
clone size: medium-sized
J gene: TRBJ1-2
CDR3 DNA: TGTGCCAGCACAATCGGGACCTATGGCTACACCTTC
CDR3 protein: CASTIGTYGYTF

V gene: TRBV19
D gene: .
clone size: .
J gene: TRBJ1-4
CDR3 DNA: TGTGCCAGTAGTAAAGCGATTAATGAAAAACTGTTTTTT
CDR3 protein: CASSKAINEKLFF

V gene: TRBV4-1
D gene: TRBD1
clone size: many
J gene: TRBJ1-2
CDR3 DNA: TGCGCCAGCAGCCAAGCGGGACAGGGAGGCTATGGCTACACCTTC
CDR3 protein: CASSQAGQGGYGYTF

V gene: TRBV19
D gene: TRBD1
clone size: many
J gene: TRBJ2-4
CDR3 DNA: TGTGCCAGTAGTACTCTCCGGGACAGGGTAAACATTCAGTACTTC
CDR3 protein: CASSTLRDRVNIQYF

V gene: TRBV19
D gene: TRBD2
clone size: .
J gene: TRBJ2-3
CDR3 DNA: TGTGCCGGTAGAAAAGGACTAGCGGGGGCGTCTAGCACAGATACGCAGTATTTC
CDR3 protein: CAGRKGLAGASSTDTQYF

V gene: TRBV7-2
D gene: .
clone size: .
J gene: TRBJ1-1
CDR3 DNA: TGTGCCAGCGGCTTAGCGGGGGCCAAAAACACTGAAGCTTTCTTT
CDR3 protein: CASGLAGAKNTEAFF

V gene: TRBV6-4
D gene: .
clone size: medium-sized
J gene: TRBJ2-1
CDR3 DNA: TGTGCCAGCAGTGACTCGGACAACAATGAGCAGTTCTTC
CDR3 protein: CASSDSDNNEQFF

V gene: TRBV6-4
D gene: TRBD2
clone size: many
J gene: TRBJ2-5
CDR3 DNA: TGTGCCAGCAGGGTGGTTCGGACTAGCGGGAGAGGAGAGGTGGAGACCCAGTACTTC
CDR3 protein: CASRVVRTSGRGEVETQYF

V gene: TRBV7-9
D gene: .
clone size: many
J gene: TRBJ2-3
CDR3 DNA: TGTGCCAGCAGCTCCATGGCAGGAGTTGCAGATACGCAGTATTTT
CDR3 protein: CASSSMAGVADTQYF

V gene: TRBV5-6
D gene: TRBD1
clone size: many
J gene: TRBJ1-4
CDR3 DNA: TGTGCCAGCAGCTTCCAGGGGGTAGATGAAAAACTGTTTTTT
CDR3 protein: CASSFQGVDEKLFF

V gene: TRBV7-2
D gene: TRBD1
clone size: once
J gene: TRBJ2-7
CDR3 DNA: TGTGCCAGCAGCTTAGGACAGGGGAAGGGCGAGCAGTACTTC
CDR3 protein: CASSLGQGKGEQYF

V gene: TRBV5-1
D gene: TRBD1
clone size: .
J gene: TRBJ2-1
CDR3 DNA: TGCGCCAGCAGCGAGGGGACAGCGCTTGGCGATGAGCAGTTCTTC
CDR3 protein: CASSEGTALGDEQFF

V gene: TRBV20-1
D gene: .
clone size: many
J gene: TRBJ2-7
CDR3 DNA: TGCAGTGCTAGAGAAACACAAATTTACGAGCAGTACTTC
CDR3 protein: CSARETQIYEQYF

V gene: TRBV6-1
D gene: TRBD1
clone size: .
J gene: TRBJ2-3
CDR3 DNA: TGTGCCAGCAGTGGACAGGGGTTTGCAGATACGCAGTATTTT
CDR3 protein: CASSGQGFADTQYF

V gene: TRBV5-8
D gene: TRBD1
clone size: many
J gene: TRBJ1-2
CDR3 DNA: TGTGCCAGCAGCTTGGTGGGACAGGGGGCCGGCTACACCTTC
CDR3 protein: CASSLVGQGAGYTF

V gene: TRBV6-7
D gene: TRBD1
clone size: few
J gene: TRBJ1-2
CDR3 DNA: TGTGCCAGCAGTTACACGTACGTCGGGGACAGTTTCTATGGCTACACCTTC
CDR3 protein: CASSYTYVGDSFYGYTF

V gene: TRBV5-5
D gene: .
clone size: many
J gene: TRBJ1-1
CDR3 DNA: TGTGCCAGCAGCTTATTCGCAGGGTCAATGAACACTGAAGCTTTCTTT
CDR3 protein: CASSLFAGSMNTEAFF

V gene: TRBV19
D gene: .
clone size: many
J gene: TRBJ2-2
CDR3 DNA: TGTGCCAGTAGTATACTAGACACCGGGGAGCTGTTTTTT
CDR3 protein: CASSILDTGELFF

V gene: TRBV29-1
D gene: .
clone size: few
J gene: TRBJ2-5
CDR3 DNA: TGCAGCGTTGAAGTAGGGCAGAAGACCCAGTACTTC
CDR3 protein: CSVEVGQKTQYF

V gene: TRBV7-2
D gene: TRBD2
clone size: .
J gene: TRBJ2-5
CDR3 DNA: TGTGCCAGCAGCCCCCTAGCGGGAGGGCAAGAGACCCAGTACTTC
CDR3 protein: CASSPLAGGQETQYF

V gene: TRBV20-1
D gene: TRBD2
clone size: many
J gene: TRBJ2-7
CDR3 DNA: TGCAGTGCTAGAGAGCCGGGACTAGGGACATACGAGCAGTACTTC
CDR3 protein: CSAREPGLGTYEQYF

V gene: TRBV28
D gene: .
clone size: many
J gene: TRBJ2-6
CDR3 DNA: TGTGCCAGCGAAGGTTTGCCGACCGGGGCCAACGTCCTGACTTTC
CDR3 protein: CASEGLPTGANVLTF

V gene: TRBV27
D gene: .
clone size: few
J gene: TRBJ1-3
CDR3 DNA: TGTGCCAGCAGTTTATCTTCAAGACACTCTGGAAACACCATATATTTT
CDR3 protein: CASSLSSRHSGNTIYF

V gene: TRBV15
D gene: .
clone size: .
J gene: TRBJ2-7
CDR3 DNA: TGTGCCACCAGCAGACCTACAGGGTACAGCTCCTACGAGCAGTACTTC
CDR3 protein: CATSRPTGYSSYEQYF

V gene: TRBV12-3/TRBV12-4
D gene: .
clone size: .
J gene: TRBJ2-1
CDR3 DNA: TGTGCCAGCAGTTTAGGGCGGAATGAGCAGTTCTTC
CDR3 protein: CASSLGRNEQFF

V gene: TRBV12-3/TRBV12-4
D gene: .
clone size: once
J gene: TRBJ2-5
CDR3 DNA: TGTGCCAGCAGTTTCGGCAATCAGCCCCAGTACTTC
CDR3 protein: CASSFGNQPQYF

V gene: TRBV18
D gene: .
clone size: many
J gene: TRBJ2-7
CDR3 DNA: TGTGCCAGCTCACGCACCGACAGCTCCTACGAGCAGTACTTC
CDR3 protein: CASSRTDSSYEQYF

V gene: TRBV7-2
D gene: TRBD1
clone size: .
J gene: TRBJ1-1
CDR3 DNA: TGTGCCAGCAGACGGACAGGGGTGAACACTGAAGCTTTCTTT
CDR3 protein: CASRRTGVNTEAFF

V gene: TRBV29-1
D gene: TRBD1
clone size: .
J gene: TRBJ1-2
CDR3 DNA: TGCAGCGTTGGTACAGGGGCGGGGGGCTACACCTTC
CDR3 protein: CSVGTGAGGYTF

V gene: TRBV9
D gene: .
clone size: .
J gene: TRBJ2-5
CDR3 DNA: TGTGCCAGCAGCCCCCGGACAGCCCGGGGAGAGACCCAGTACTTC
CDR3 protein: CASSPRTARGETQYF

V gene: TRBV20-1
D gene: .
clone size: many
J gene: TRBJ2-3
CDR3 DNA: TGCAGTGCTAGAGATCCCCGCCCTAGCGAAAACACAGATACGCAGTATTTT
CDR3 protein: CSARDPRPSENTDTQYF